The clone carrying this T cell receptor (beta chain) was found many times. The antigen remains undetermined. This sample was included in a study of Graves' ophthalmopathy and Graves' hyperthyroidism. Study-level points and caveats: Between ophthalmopathy and stable hyperthyroidism, a 13-signature model drew a separation with approximately 87% sensitivity and around 80% specificity.

With 0 bases clipped from V and 4 bases from J, the junction kept 4 bases outside the gene matches. The CDR3 extends over 17 amino acids. In germline, CDR1 is ENHRY, CDR2 SYGVKD. Researchers took RNA transcripts and amplified TCR beta CDR3 regions from them. RT-PCR was first run with HTBI primers, then multiplex PCR in a second round. MiXCR was run by TCRdb on the multiplex PCR reads, yielding one entry per CDR3 protein. The sample has under 350,000 distinct CDR3 sequences; 15% to 20% are singletons. The chain uses TRBV10-3 and TRBJ2-2, with TRBD1 matching 11 bases. This clonotype originated in an adult man with Graves' ophthalmopathy. Material: peripheral blood. CDR3 nucleotide sequence: TGTGCCATCAGTGAGTCTGGGACAGGGGGAGTCACCGGGGAGCTGTTTTTT. Its protein is CAISESGTGGVTGELFF.